This T cell receptor beta chain is drawn from a study of T cell clones after liver transplantation. Study-level background: HCV positivity affected three of eight recipients; the rest lacked autoimmune or viral indications.

Some clones are missing from TCRdb's copy, which holds only in-frame ones; the method was immunoSEQ multiplex PCR. The sample records fewer than 7,000 clones, 81% being singletons. The V end lost 6 bases, the J end lost 5 bases, and 16 bases lay between the germline ends. Germline CDR1 SNHLY, CDR2 FYNNEI. The CDR3 is made up of 14 amino acids. The source of this sequence is a human donor who received a liver transplant. The rearrangement links TRBV2 to TRBJ2-5, with D possibly matching TRBD2 (5 bases). This specimen consisted of CD8+ T cells from blood, obtained before liver transplant. CDR3 DNA: TGTGCCAGCAGCTATATCGGGAATTTGGAGACCCAGTACTTC. Protein product: CASSYIGNLETQYF.